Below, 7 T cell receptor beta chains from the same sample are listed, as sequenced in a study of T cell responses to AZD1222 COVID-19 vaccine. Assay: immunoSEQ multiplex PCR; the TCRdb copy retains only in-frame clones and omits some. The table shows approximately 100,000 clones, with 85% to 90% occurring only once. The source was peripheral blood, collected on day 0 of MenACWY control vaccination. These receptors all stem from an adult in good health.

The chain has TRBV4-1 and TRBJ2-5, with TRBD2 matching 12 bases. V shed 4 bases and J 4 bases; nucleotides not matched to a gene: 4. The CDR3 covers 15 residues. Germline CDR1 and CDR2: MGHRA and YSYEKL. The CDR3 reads CASSPPGLAGETQYF. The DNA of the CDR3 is TGCGCCAGCAGCCCACCGGGACTAGCGGGAGAGACCCAGTACTTC.

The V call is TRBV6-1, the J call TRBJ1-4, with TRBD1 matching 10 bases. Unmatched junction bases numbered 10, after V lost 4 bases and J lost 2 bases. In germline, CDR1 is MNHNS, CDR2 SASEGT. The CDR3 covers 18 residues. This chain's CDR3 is CASSGGWDRGFTNEKLFF. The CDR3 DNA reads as TGTGCCAGCAGTGGGGGTTGGGACAGGGGTTTTACTAATGAAAAACTGTTTTTT.

The CDR3, as DNA: TGTGCCAGCAGTTTGACCCATAGCAATCAGCCCCAGCATTTT. Its protein is CASSLTHSNQPQHF. The rearrangement joins TRBV28 to TRBJ1-5; D is uncertain. The CDR3 sequence is 14 residues long. CDR1 and CDR2 from the germline V gene are MDHEN and SYDVKM. V was cut by 3 bases and J by 0 bases, with 6 bases left in between.

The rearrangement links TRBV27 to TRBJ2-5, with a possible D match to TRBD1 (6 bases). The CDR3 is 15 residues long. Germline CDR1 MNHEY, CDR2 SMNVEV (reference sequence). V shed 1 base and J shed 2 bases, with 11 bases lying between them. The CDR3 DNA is TGTGCCAGCAGTTTATGGACAGCCGGTCAAGAGACCCAGTACTTC. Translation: CASSLWTAGQETQYF.

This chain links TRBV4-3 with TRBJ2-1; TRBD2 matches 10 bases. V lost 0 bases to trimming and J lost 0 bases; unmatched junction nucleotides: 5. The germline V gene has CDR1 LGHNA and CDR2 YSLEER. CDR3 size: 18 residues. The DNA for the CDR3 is TGCGCCAGCAGCCAAGAAGCAGTAGCGGGGGGCTCCTACAATGAGCAGTTCTTC. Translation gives CASSQEAVAGGSYNEQFF.

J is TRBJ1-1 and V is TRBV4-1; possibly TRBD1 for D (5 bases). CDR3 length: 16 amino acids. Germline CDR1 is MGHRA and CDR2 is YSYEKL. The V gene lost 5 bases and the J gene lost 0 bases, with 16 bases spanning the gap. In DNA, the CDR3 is TGCGCCAGCAGCGGAGGGCAGGGAGGAATGAACACTGAAGCTTTCTTT. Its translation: CASSGGQGGMNTEAFF.

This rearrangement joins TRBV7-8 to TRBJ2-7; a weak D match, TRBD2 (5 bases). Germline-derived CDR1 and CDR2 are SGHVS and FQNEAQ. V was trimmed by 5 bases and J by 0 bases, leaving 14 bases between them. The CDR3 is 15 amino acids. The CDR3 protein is CASSQAETSSYEQYF. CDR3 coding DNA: TGTGCCAGCAGCCAAGCGGAGACAAGCTCCTACGAGCAGTACTTC.